The next 28 T cell receptor beta chains were all read from a single sample in a study of OX40 agonist ivuxolimab in advanced cancers. The protocol was immunoSEQ multiplex PCR, while the TCRdb copy is restricted to in-frame clones and leaves out a portion. The data show some 68,000 clones, over 80% seen once. Source: CD4+ or CD8+ T cells sorted from blood, taken in a trial of the OX40 agonist ivuxolimab. The origin of the receptors is an adult with an advanced solid tumor such as melanoma, head and neck, liver or kidney cancer.

The chain uses TRBV27 and TRBJ2-7; TRBD2 agrees at 9 bases. The J segment lost 0 bases and the V segment lost 2 bases, leaving 2 bases of the junction unmatched. The CDR3 contains 15 residues. From germline, CDR1 is MNHEY and CDR2 SMNVEV (reference sequence). CDR3 protein: CASSLVAGASYEQYF. The DNA for the CDR3 is TGTGCCAGCAGTTTAGTAGCGGGGGCCTCCTACGAGCAGTACTTC.

This clone came up once. The chain links TRBV11-3 to TRBJ2-7, with a weak D call TRBD2 (6 bases). Trimming took off 4 bases at V and 0 bases at J, with 13 bases between the two ends. The germline V gene has CDR1 SGHNT and CDR2 YENEEA. CDR3 length equals 15 residues. CDR3 amino acids: CASSYGTSTSYEQYF. For the CDR3, the DNA is TGTGCCAGCAGCTACGGGACTTCCACCTCCTACGAGCAGTACTTC.

The V gene is TRBV2, the J gene TRBJ2-3, with D unresolved. This CDR3 comprises 11 residues. The V end lost 3 bases, the J end lost 7 bases, and 5 bases lay between the germline ends. Germline V gives CDR1 SNHLY, CDR2 FYNNEI. The CDR3 sequence: CASSDRNTQYF. CDR3 sequence (DNA): TGTGCCAGCAGTGATAGGAATACGCAGTATTTT.

The chain is built from TRBV27 and TRBJ1-1; D call uncertain. Germline CDR1 reads MNHEY; CDR2 reads SMNVEV (reference sequence). The ends were cut back, 5 bases at V and 0 bases at J, with 13 bases in the middle. The CDR3 sequence is 15 residues long. The CDR3 reads CASSPIWGMNTEAFF. CDR3 coding DNA: TGTGCCAGCAGTCCCATTTGGGGTATGAACACTGAAGCTTTCTTT.

The chain joins TRBV7-2 to TRBJ2-3; 14 bases map to TRBD2. After removal of 3 bases from V and 4 bases from J, the junction contained 0 bases not matched to a gene. Germline CDR1 SGHTA, CDR2 FQGNSA. CDR3 length: 15 residues. The CDR3 sequence: CASSLTSGGADTQYF. CDR3 DNA: TGTGCCAGCAGCTTGACTAGCGGGGGGGCAGATACGCAGTATTTT.

This chain joins TRBV2 and TRBJ1-2; 10 nucleotides match TRBD1. There are 14 residues in the CDR3. Germline V gene data show CDR1 as SNHLY and CDR2 as FYNNEI. Unmatched junction bases numbered 8, after V lost 8 bases and J lost 5 bases. The CDR3 nucleotides read TGTGCCAGCGATGACAGGGGGCGAAGGTATGGCTACACCTTC. Protein sequence: CASDDRGRRYGYTF.

J is TRBJ2-3 and V is TRBV19, with D perhaps TRBD1 (7 bases). The CDR3 sequence is 15 residues long. Per the germline V gene, CDR1 is LNHDA and CDR2 is SQIVND (reference sequence). V lost 8 bases, J lost 5 bases, and 20 bases lay in between. The chain's CDR3 is CASGLAGQRLDTQYF. The CDR3 bases are TGTGCCAGTGGACTCGCGGGACAGCGATTAGATACGCAGTATTTT.

The V gene is TRBV2, the J gene TRBJ1-1; TRBD1 is a possible D gene (6 bases). Germline V gives CDR1 SNHLY, CDR2 FYNNEI. This CDR3 has 13 amino acids. Trimming stripped 8 bases from V and 4 bases from J, with 14 bases between. The CDR3 DNA sequence: TGTGCCAGCGATGGGCAGGGGAGCACTGAAGCTTTCTTT. This gives the protein CASDGQGSTEAFF. Supplemented by reference TRBV2 and TRBJ1-1, the full variable domain reads EPEVTQTPSHQVTQMGQEVILRCVPISNHLYFYWYRQILGQKVEFLVSFYNNEISEKSEIFDDQFSVERPDGSNFTLKIRSTKLEDSAMYFCASDGQGSTEAFFGQGTRLTVV.

CDR3 coding DNA: TGCGCCAGCAGAATGGGGGCGGCGGCGAACACCGGGGAGCTGTTTTTT. Translation gives CASRMGAAANTGELFF. The chain joins TRBV5-1 to TRBJ2-2; the D gene is possibly TRBD1 (6 bases). Germline V gives CDR1 SGHRS, CDR2 YFSETQ. The CDR3 has 16 residues. Trimming stripped 5 bases from V and 0 bases from J, with 14 bases between.

This chain connects TRBV9 to TRBJ1-3; D is unclear. Trimming pared 4 bases from V and 0 bases from J, leaving 11 bases between. Germline values: CDR1 SGDLS, CDR2 YYNGEE. The CDR3 is made up of 15 amino acids. CDR3 DNA: TGTGCCAGCAGCCAAGGCAGGATCTCTGGAAACACCATATATTTT. Translation gives CASSQGRISGNTIYF.

This chain joins TRBV7-2 and TRBJ2-7; D not resolved. The CDR3 extends over 16 amino acids. V was shortened by 5 bases and J by 2 bases, with 19 bases between the two germline ends. Germline V CDR1 and CDR2: SGHTA, FQGNSA. This CDR3 reads CASSAAGSRIAYEQYF. The CDR3 bases are TGTGCCAGCAGCGCAGCCGGTTCTAGAATCGCCTACGAGCAGTACTTC.

The V and J genes are TRBV9 and TRBJ2-1, with TRBD2 matching 7 bases. The length of the CDR3 is 14 residues. Germline CDR1 and CDR2: SGDLS and YYNGEE. The V segment lost 2 bases and the J segment 8 bases; nucleotides outside the gene matches: 7. The DNA of the CDR3 is TGTGCCAGCAGCGTCGGGTCCAGCGGGGATGAGCAGTTCTTC. Its protein is CASSVGSSGDEQFF.

The chain has TRBV6-1 and TRBJ1-4; 9 bases map to TRBD1. The CDR3 extends over 14 amino acids. J lost 8 bases, V lost 10 bases, and 11 bases had no gene match. Germline CDR1 MNHNS, CDR2 SASEGT. The CDR3 region is CATNPGQGEEKLFF. The CDR3 nucleotides are TGTGCCACTAACCCGGGACAGGGCGAGGAAAAACTGTTTTTT.

This sequence joins TRBV28 and TRBJ2-7; D is possibly TRBD2 (6 bases). From germline, CDR1 is MDHEN and CDR2 SYDVKM. The CDR3 is made up of 15 amino acids. Trimming removed 8 bases from V and 2 bases from J, with 19 bases in between. In DNA, the CDR3 is TGTGCCAGCCGTACCGATGCGGGACTGGCCTACGAGCAGTACTTC. Amino acid sequence: CASRTDAGLAYEQYF.

The CDR3: CASSGVWTSGSYEQYF. The CDR3 DNA reads as TGTGCCAGTAGCGGTGTCTGGACTAGCGGTTCCTACGAGCAGTACTTC. The V and J genes are TRBV19 and TRBJ2-7; 10 bases align to TRBD2. This CDR3 region has 16 residues. J gave up 1 base and V 6 bases, and 9 bases lay outside the gene matches. CDR1 LNHDA and CDR2 SQIVND come from the germline V gene (reference sequence).

This chain uses TRBV29-1 with TRBJ2-4; 7 positions agree with TRBD2. The germline V gene has CDR1 SQVTM and CDR2 ANQGSEA. The CDR3 is 12 amino acids. Trimming took 1 base from V and 7 from J; bases not matched to a gene: 1. CDR3 loop: CSVEAGGNIQYF. CDR3 coding DNA: TGCAGCGTTGAAGCCGGGGGGAACATTCAGTACTTC.

The count of this clone is one. The chain carries TRBV7-2 and TRBJ1-4; TRBD1 matches at 7 bases. Germline CDR1 reads SGHTA; CDR2 reads FQGNSA. The CDR3 contains 15 residues. V shed 3 bases, J shed 3 bases, and the junction held 4 bases outside the gene matches. The CDR3 loop is CASSFTGTANEKLFF. The CDR3 region has the DNA TGTGCCAGCAGCTTTACCGGGACAGCTAATGAAAAACTGTTTTTT.

The chain has TRBV28 and TRBJ2-1, with D possibly TRBD1 on 5 matching bases. The germline gives CDR1 MDHEN, CDR2 SYDVKM. Between the trimmed V and J ends, which lost 7 bases and 3 bases, there was a span of 19 bases. This CDR3 has 16 residues. The CDR3 coding sequence is TGTGCCAGCACCCCTGGTGGACAACCGATCTACAATGAGCAGTTCTTC. It encodes CASTPGGQPIYNEQFF.

This clone was recorded once. This chain links TRBV2 with TRBJ1-1, with D maybe TRBD1 (5 bases). V lost 4 bases and J lost 1, with 10 bases in between. The germline CDR1 and CDR2 sequences are SNHLY and FYNNEI. CDR3 length: 14 amino acids. CDR3 sequence reads: CASSVGDANTEAFF. Written as DNA, the CDR3 is TGTGCCAGCAGTGTGGGGGATGCGAACACTGAAGCTTTCTTT.

The genes are TRBV18 and TRBJ2-2; TRBD1 matches at 10 bases. J was trimmed by 5 bases and V by 3 bases; bases with no gene match: 3. Germline V gene data show CDR1 as KGHSH and CDR2 as LQKENI. The CDR3 is 15 amino acids. CDR3 nucleotide sequence: TGTGCCAGCTCACCTCGGGACAGGGGAACCGGGGAGCTGTTTTTT. It specifies CASSPRDRGTGELFF.

V gene TRBV5-1 combines with J gene TRBJ2-1; D is possibly TRBD1 (7 bases). The length of the CDR3 is 12 residues. The V end was cut by 6 bases, the J end by 7 bases, with 11 bases between. Germline CDR1 is SGHRS and CDR2 is YFSETQ. The CDR3 reads CASTGGRNEQFF. The CDR3 nucleotides read TGCGCCAGCACAGGGGGGCGTAATGAGCAGTTCTTC.

The chain combines TRBV10-3 with TRBJ2-7, with no clear D. Germline values: CDR1 ENHRY, CDR2 SYGVKD. V lost 6 bases, J lost 4 bases, and 13 bases lay in between. CDR3 size: 13 residues. CDR3 nucleotides: TGTGCCATCAGACCCCAAGGAGAATACGAGCAGTACTTC. This sequence encodes CAIRPQGEYEQYF.

The chain joins TRBV27 to TRBJ2-1, with 12 bases fitting TRBD2. V shed 0 bases, J shed 7 bases, and the junction held 1 base outside the gene matches. This CDR3 has 15 amino acids. Germline lookup yields CDR1 MNHEY and CDR2 SMNVEV (reference sequence). DNA for the CDR3: TGTGCCAGCAGTTTATCAACTAGCGGGAGGAATGAGCAGTTCTTC. Its protein is CASSLSTSGRNEQFF.

The chain is built from TRBV5-1 and TRBJ2-7, with TRBD1 identical over 8 bases. Germline assignment: CDR1 SGHRS and CDR2 YFSETQ. The CDR3 extends over 17 amino acids. The junction had 15 bases not matched to a gene; V was cut back by 0 bases and J by 7 bases. In DNA, the CDR3 is TGCGCCAGCAGCTTGGAGGGCGGCAGGGGGCTGCTGCGGGAGCAGTACTTC. Amino acids: CASSLEGGRGLLREQYF.

V is TRBV4-1 and J is TRBJ2-5; D uncertain. V lost 1 base and J lost 1, with 4 bases in between. The CDR3 runs to 13 residues. Germline V lookup: CDR1 MGHRA, CDR2 YSYEKL. CDR3 nucleotide sequence: TGCGCCAGCAGCCAAGGTAGCCAAGAGACCCAGTACTTC. Protein sequence: CASSQGSQETQYF.

This chain joins TRBV6-5 and TRBJ2-5; 8 nucleotides line up with TRBD2. CDR3 length: 15 amino acids. V was pared by 7 bases and J by 3 bases, with 10 bases of the junction left unmatched. Germline V lookup: CDR1 MNHEY, CDR2 SVGAGI. The CDR3 reads CASTLIAGTKETQYF. The CDR3, as DNA: TGTGCCAGCACCTTAATAGCGGGGACCAAAGAGACCCAGTACTTC.

V and J are TRBV9 and TRBJ1-2; D gene uncertain. This CDR3 has 15 residues. Per germline, CDR1 SGDLS and CDR2 YYNGEE. Trimming stripped 4 bases from V and 2 bases from J, with 15 bases between. Here the CDR3 DNA reads TGTGCCAGCAGCCCAGGCGGTATGGCAAACTATGGCTACACCTTC. Encoded protein: CASSPGGMANYGYTF.

The chain is built from TRBV6-1 and TRBJ2-7, with TRBD1 identical over 8 bases. Germline CDR1 and CDR2: MNHNS and SASEGT. The CDR3 runs to 15 residues. The J segment lost 2 bases and the V segment lost 2 bases, leaving 5 bases of the junction unmatched. CDR3 in amino acids: CASSERVRGPYEQYF. The CDR3 coding sequence is TGTGCCAGCAGTGAAAGAGTCAGGGGGCCCTACGAGCAGTACTTC.